A selection of T cell receptor beta chains follows, all from one sample in a study of post-analysis software for immune sequencing data. Each CDR3 protein is one row after TCRdb ran MiXCR on the PCR reads. The sample contains some 690,000 distinct CDR3 sequences, more than 50% of which appear only once. Sequenced sample: blood. The receptor set was obtained from a girl aged 2 to 10 with multiple sclerosis. CDR3s include the opening cysteine and the closing phenylalanine or tryptophan. D genes are given only for firm matches. The listing skips clone size in some rows; elsewhere it reads once, few, many or a size class.

D gene: TRBD2; V gene: TRBV5-5; CDR3 length: 17; clone size: few; J gene: TRBJ2-1; CDR3 DNA: TGTGCCAGCAGCTTGGCGGCTCTAGCGGGCTCCTACAATGAGCAGTTCTTC; CDR3 protein: CASSLAALAGSYNEQFF
D gene: TRBD1; V gene: TRBV7-9; CDR3 length: 14; clone size: few; J gene: TRBJ2-5; CDR3 DNA: TGTGCCAGCACCAAGTACGGGACAGAAGAGACCCAGTACTTC; CDR3 protein: CASTKYGTEETQYF
D gene: TRBD1; V gene: TRBV15; CDR3 length: 15; clone size: .; J gene: TRBJ1-1; CDR3 DNA: TGTGCCACCAGCAGAGGGGACAGCTTTTGGACTGAAGCTTTCTTT; CDR3 protein: CATSRGDSFWTEAFF
D gene: .; V gene: TRBV6-4; CDR3 length: 15; clone size: few; J gene: TRBJ1-5; CDR3 DNA: TGTGCCAGCAGTGTGCGTGCCGGAAGCAATCAGCCCCAGCATTTT; CDR3 protein: CASSVRAGSNQPQHF
D gene: TRBD1; V gene: TRBV10-3; CDR3 length: 14; clone size: once; J gene: TRBJ2-6; CDR3 DNA: TGTGCCATCGCTGGGGGCACAGGGGCCGACGTCCTGACTTTC; CDR3 protein: CAIAGGTGADVLTF
D gene: TRBD2; V gene: TRBV29-1; CDR3 length: 16; clone size: .; J gene: TRBJ2-1; CDR3 DNA: TGCAGCGTTTCACCGGGACTAGCGGGAGGGCCGTTTGAGCAGTTCTTC; CDR3 protein: CSVSPGLAGGPFEQFF
D gene: TRBD1; V gene: TRBV5-1; CDR3 length: 12; clone size: many; J gene: TRBJ2-7; CDR3 DNA: TGTGCCAGCAGCTTGGACAGGGACGAGCAGTACTTC; CDR3 protein: CASSLDRDEQYF
D gene: TRBD1; V gene: TRBV15; CDR3 length: 17; clone size: few; J gene: TRBJ1-6; CDR3 DNA: TGTGCCACCAGCAGACCAGACCCCATGACAGGGGATTCACCCCTCCACTTT; CDR3 protein: CATSRPDPMTGDSPLHF
D gene: TRBD1; V gene: TRBV15; CDR3 length: 12; clone size: .; J gene: TRBJ2-1; CDR3 DNA: TGTGCCACCAGCAGAGCCAGGGGGCATAAGTTCTTC; CDR3 protein: CATSRARGHKFF
D gene: TRBD2; V gene: TRBV7-3; CDR3 length: 16; clone size: .; J gene: TRBJ2-3; CDR3 DNA: TGTGCCAGCAGCCCGACCGGGACTAGCGGGGCAGATACGCAGTATTTT; CDR3 protein: CASSPTGTSGADTQYF
D gene: TRBD1; V gene: TRBV2; CDR3 length: 12; clone size: .; J gene: TRBJ1-2; CDR3 DNA: TGTGCCAGCAGCGACAGGGACTATGGCTACACCTTC; CDR3 protein: CASSDRDYGYTF
D gene: TRBD1; V gene: TRBV20-1; CDR3 length: 13; clone size: .; J gene: TRBJ1-5; CDR3 DNA: TGCAGTGCTAGCACAGGGGGCGTTAAGCCCCAGCATTTT; CDR3 protein: CSASTGGVKPQHF
D gene: TRBD2; V gene: TRBV7-9; CDR3 length: 18; clone size: .; J gene: TRBJ2-2; CDR3 DNA: TGTGCCAGCAGCTATATGGGTAGCGGGGGAGACTACACCGGGGAGCTGTTTTTT; CDR3 protein: CASSYMGSGGDYTGELFF
D gene: .; V gene: TRBV3-1; CDR3 length: 17; clone size: .; J gene: TRBJ2-1; CDR3 DNA: TGTGCCAGCAGCCAAACTTCCACAGTAGCAGGGTACAATGAGCAGTTCTTC; CDR3 protein: CASSQTSTVAGYNEQFF
D gene: .; V gene: TRBV12-3/TRBV12-4; CDR3 length: 14; clone size: few; J gene: TRBJ1-2; CDR3 DNA: TGTGCCATCTCACAGGGAACCGGGAACTATGGCTACACCTTC; CDR3 protein: CAISQGTGNYGYTF
D gene: .; V gene: TRBV5-1; CDR3 length: 15; clone size: .; J gene: TRBJ2-2; CDR3 DNA: TGCGCCAGCAGCTTGCCCCTGCCGGACCCCGGGGAGCTGTTTTTT; CDR3 protein: CASSLPLPDPGELFF
D gene: .; V gene: TRBV6-5; CDR3 length: 15; clone size: .; J gene: TRBJ1-2; CDR3 DNA: TGTGCCAGCAGTTACGAGTCAGGGGCAGGATATGGCTACACCTTC; CDR3 protein: CASSYESGAGYGYTF
D gene: TRBD2; V gene: TRBV29-1; CDR3 length: 15; clone size: .; J gene: TRBJ2-5; CDR3 DNA: TGCAGCGTTGTCGGGCGGGAGGGAAGTCAAGAGACCCAGTACTTC; CDR3 protein: CSVVGREGSQETQYF
D gene: .; V gene: TRBV20-1; CDR3 length: 14; clone size: .; J gene: TRBJ2-1; CDR3 DNA: TGCAGTGCTAGAGACCCACAGAGGGGCGATGAGCAGTTCTTC; CDR3 protein: CSARDPQRGDEQFF
D gene: TRBD1; V gene: TRBV10-3; CDR3 length: 14; clone size: .; J gene: TRBJ2-1; CDR3 DNA: TGTGCCATCAGTGACCTGGACAGGGGCAATGAGCAGTTCTTC; CDR3 protein: CAISDLDRGNEQFF
D gene: TRBD1; V gene: TRBV29-1; CDR3 length: 14; clone size: .; J gene: TRBJ1-2; CDR3 DNA: TGCAGCGTGGCCCGGACAGGCTCTAACTATGGCTACACCTTC; CDR3 protein: CSVARTGSNYGYTF
D gene: .; V gene: TRBV18; CDR3 length: 14; clone size: few; J gene: TRBJ1-5; CDR3 DNA: TGTGCCAGCTCACCAACTCCGGCCGGTCAGCCCCAGCATTTT; CDR3 protein: CASSPTPAGQPQHF
D gene: .; V gene: TRBV29-1; CDR3 length: 13; clone size: .; J gene: TRBJ1-1; CDR3 DNA: TGCAGCGTTGTGGACGACCGGAACACTGAAGCTTTCTTT; CDR3 protein: CSVVDDRNTEAFF
D gene: .; V gene: TRBV11-2; CDR3 length: 15; clone size: .; J gene: TRBJ2-1; CDR3 DNA: TGTGCCAGCAGCTTAGGCCAAAACTCCTACAATGAGCAGTTCTTC; CDR3 protein: CASSLGQNSYNEQFF
D gene: TRBD2; V gene: TRBV20-1; CDR3 length: 14; clone size: .; J gene: TRBJ2-5; CDR3 DNA: TGCAGTGCTAGTACGACTAGCGTTATAGAGACCCAGTACTTC; CDR3 protein: CSASTTSVIETQYF
D gene: TRBD1; V gene: TRBV5-1; CDR3 length: 16; clone size: once; J gene: TRBJ1-2; CDR3 DNA: TGCGCCAGCAGCTCTTCCCCGGGACAGGGGGGGCATGGCTACACCTTC; CDR3 protein: CASSSSPGQGGHGYTF
D gene: .; V gene: TRBV7-2; CDR3 length: 15; clone size: .; J gene: TRBJ1-1; CDR3 DNA: TGTGCCAGCAGCCAGCGCAAGGTAGGGAACACTGAAGCTTTCTTT; CDR3 protein: CASSQRKVGNTEAFF
D gene: .; V gene: TRBV13; CDR3 length: 13; clone size: .; J gene: TRBJ1-4; CDR3 DNA: TGTGCCAGCAGCTTAAAGGCGGTAGAAAAACTGTTTTTT; CDR3 protein: CASSLKAVEKLFF
D gene: .; V gene: TRBV24-1; CDR3 length: 14; clone size: .; J gene: TRBJ2-3; CDR3 DNA: TGTGCCACCAGCCCTCGCGGGCCTCCGGATACGCAGTATTTT; CDR3 protein: CATSPRGPPDTQYF
D gene: .; V gene: TRBV29-1; CDR3 length: 12; clone size: few; J gene: TRBJ2-5; CDR3 DNA: TGCAGCGTTGAGGACGGGCAAGAGACCCAGTACTTC; CDR3 protein: CSVEDGQETQYF
D gene: .; V gene: TRBV6-6; CDR3 length: 13; clone size: .; J gene: TRBJ2-5; CDR3 DNA: TGTGCCAGCAGCTCCGGGACTCAGGGGACCCAGTACTTC; CDR3 protein: CASSSGTQGTQYF
D gene: TRBD2; V gene: TRBV20-1; CDR3 length: 15; clone size: .; J gene: TRBJ2-3; CDR3 DNA: TGCAGTGCTACGTATGCCGGGACTAGCGGAGATACGCAGTATTTT; CDR3 protein: CSATYAGTSGDTQYF
D gene: .; V gene: TRBV12-3/TRBV12-4; CDR3 length: 16; clone size: .; J gene: TRBJ2-1; CDR3 DNA: TGTGCCAGCAGTTTCGAGCGGCCCCCCTCCTACAATGAGCAGTTCTTC; CDR3 protein: CASSFERPPSYNEQFF
D gene: TRBD1; V gene: TRBV29-1; CDR3 length: 13; clone size: .; J gene: TRBJ2-3; CDR3 DNA: TGCAGCGTTGAGGGACAGAACACAGATACGCAGTATTTT; CDR3 protein: CSVEGQNTDTQYF
D gene: TRBD2; V gene: TRBV12-3/TRBV12-4; CDR3 length: 17; clone size: .; J gene: TRBJ2-3; CDR3 DNA: TGTGCCAGCAGTTTCGCAGCGGGAGGGCGGAGCACAGATGCGCAGTATTTT; CDR3 protein: CASSFAAGGRSTDAQYF
D gene: .; V gene: TRBV12-3/TRBV12-4; CDR3 length: 15; clone size: .; J gene: TRBJ1-2; CDR3 DNA: TGTGCCAGCAGTCGGGACCCCTCATGGGTCTATGGCTACACCTTC; CDR3 protein: CASSRDPSWVYGYTF
D gene: TRBD2; V gene: TRBV20-1; CDR3 length: 15; clone size: .; J gene: TRBJ2-7; CDR3 DNA: TGCAGTGCTAGAGTCTGGACTAGCGGCTCCTACGAGCAGTACTTC; CDR3 protein: CSARVWTSGSYEQYF
D gene: TRBD2; V gene: TRBV29-1; CDR3 length: 17; clone size: .; J gene: TRBJ2-6; CDR3 DNA: TGCAGCGTTGAGGTTTCGGGGGGGAGCTCTGGGGCCAACGTCCTGACTTTC; CDR3 protein: CSVEVSGGSSGANVLTF
D gene: .; V gene: TRBV20-1; CDR3 length: 14; clone size: .; J gene: TRBJ2-3; CDR3 DNA: TGCAGTGCTAGTCTGTCCCCTAGCACAGATACGCAGTATTTT; CDR3 protein: CSASLSPSTDTQYF
D gene: TRBD2; V gene: TRBV6-5; CDR3 length: 16; clone size: .; J gene: TRBJ2-1; CDR3 DNA: TGTGCCAGCAGTTACGACTATACTAGCGGGACGTATGAGCAGTTCTTC; CDR3 protein: CASSYDYTSGTYEQFF
D gene: TRBD1; V gene: TRBV6-5; CDR3 length: 14; clone size: .; J gene: TRBJ2-7; CDR3 DNA: TGTGCCAGCAGTACGAGGGACAGGGCCTACGAGCAGTACTTC; CDR3 protein: CASSTRDRAYEQYF
D gene: TRBD2; V gene: TRBV28; CDR3 length: 16; clone size: .; J gene: TRBJ2-5; CDR3 DNA: TGTGCCAGCAGTCCCTGGACTAGCGGGTATCGAGAGACCCAGTACTTC; CDR3 protein: CASSPWTSGYRETQYF
D gene: .; V gene: TRBV29-1; CDR3 length: 18; clone size: few; J gene: TRBJ2-3; CDR3 DNA: TGCAGCGTTGAGGGGCCCAAACATGGGGCTCGCCAGGTGGATACGCAGTATTTT; CDR3 protein: CSVEGPKHGARQVDTQYF
D gene: .; V gene: TRBV7-9; CDR3 length: 12; clone size: .; J gene: TRBJ2-1; CDR3 DNA: TGTGCCAGCAGCTCAACAGGTATCTCGCAGTTCTTC; CDR3 protein: CASSSTGISQFF
D gene: TRBD1; V gene: TRBV20-1; CDR3 length: 14; clone size: .; J gene: TRBJ1-1; CDR3 DNA: TGCAGTGTCGAGGGACAGTTGATGAACACTGAAGCTTTCTTT; CDR3 protein: CSVEGQLMNTEAFF
D gene: TRBD2; V gene: TRBV9; CDR3 length: 16; clone size: .; J gene: TRBJ2-1; CDR3 DNA: TGTGCCAGCAGCTTTAACCGACTAGCGGGAGTTTCTGAGCAGTTCTTC; CDR3 protein: CASSFNRLAGVSEQFF
D gene: .; V gene: TRBV12-3/TRBV12-4; CDR3 length: 13; clone size: .; J gene: TRBJ2-3; CDR3 DNA: TGTGCCAGCAGTCATTTAACCACAGATACGCAGTATTTT; CDR3 protein: CASSHLTTDTQYF
D gene: .; V gene: TRBV20-1; CDR3 length: 14; clone size: .; J gene: TRBJ2-7; CDR3 DNA: TGCAGTGCTAGAGATAGGGGACCCGGCGACGAGCAGTACTTC; CDR3 protein: CSARDRGPGDEQYF
D gene: .; V gene: TRBV29-1; CDR3 length: 12; clone size: .; J gene: TRBJ1-2; CDR3 DNA: TGCAGCGTTGAAGGTTTCCCATATGGCTACACCTTC; CDR3 protein: CSVEGFPYGYTF
D gene: .; V gene: TRBV5-6; CDR3 length: 14; clone size: once; J gene: TRBJ1-2; CDR3 DNA: TGTGCCAGCAGCTTGGTACCCAGGGGCTATGGCTACACCTTC; CDR3 protein: CASSLVPRGYGYTF
D gene: .; V gene: TRBV6-5; CDR3 length: 13; clone size: .; J gene: TRBJ2-3; CDR3 DNA: TGTGCCAGCCTAGCGACGCCCACAGATACGCAGTATTTT; CDR3 protein: CASLATPTDTQYF
D gene: TRBD2; V gene: TRBV20-1; CDR3 length: 14; clone size: few; J gene: TRBJ2-3; CDR3 DNA: TGCAGTGCTAGAGAAGCGGGGGGGATGTATACGCAGTATTTT; CDR3 protein: CSAREAGGMYTQYF
D gene: TRBD1; V gene: TRBV29-1; CDR3 length: 15; clone size: .; J gene: TRBJ1-2; CDR3 DNA: TGCAGCGTTTCGACAGGGCAAGATTCTAACTATGGCTACACCTTC; CDR3 protein: CSVSTGQDSNYGYTF
D gene: TRBD2; V gene: TRBV20-1; CDR3 length: 13; clone size: .; J gene: TRBJ2-1; CDR3 DNA: TGCAGTGCCCCGGGCGGGGGGAACAATGAGCAGTTCTTC; CDR3 protein: CSAPGGGNNEQFF
D gene: TRBD2; V gene: TRBV4-1; CDR3 length: 18; clone size: .; J gene: TRBJ2-3; CDR3 DNA: TGCGCCAGCAGCCATCAAGAAGGCGGCGGGAGTCTTTCCGATACGCAGTATTTT; CDR3 protein: CASSHQEGGGSLSDTQYF
D gene: .; V gene: TRBV10-3; CDR3 length: 13; clone size: few; J gene: TRBJ2-5; CDR3 DNA: TGTGCCATCTCCCAAGGCGGCCAAGAGACCCAGTACTTC; CDR3 protein: CAISQGGQETQYF
D gene: .; V gene: TRBV20-1; CDR3 length: 15; clone size: .; J gene: TRBJ1-5; CDR3 DNA: TGCAGTGCTAGAGGGGGGCAGGGCCATAACCAGCCCCAGCATTTT; CDR3 protein: CSARGGQGHNQPQHF